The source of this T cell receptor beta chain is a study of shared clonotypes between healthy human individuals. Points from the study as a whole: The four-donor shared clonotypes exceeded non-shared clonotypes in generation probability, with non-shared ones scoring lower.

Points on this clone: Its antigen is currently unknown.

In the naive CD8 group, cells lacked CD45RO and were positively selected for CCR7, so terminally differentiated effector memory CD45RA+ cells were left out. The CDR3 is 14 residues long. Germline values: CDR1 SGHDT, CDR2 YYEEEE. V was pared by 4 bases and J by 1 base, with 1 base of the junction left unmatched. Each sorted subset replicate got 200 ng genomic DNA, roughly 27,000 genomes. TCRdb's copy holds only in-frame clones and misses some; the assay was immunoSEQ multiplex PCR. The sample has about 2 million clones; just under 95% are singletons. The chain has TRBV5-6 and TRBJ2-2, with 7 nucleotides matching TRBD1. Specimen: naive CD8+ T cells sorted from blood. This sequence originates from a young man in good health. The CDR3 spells CASSGTVNTGELFF. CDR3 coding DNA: TGTGCCAGCAGCGGGACAGTGAACACCGGGGAGCTGTTTTTT. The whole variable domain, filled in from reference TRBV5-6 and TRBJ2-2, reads DAGVTQSPTHLIKTRGQQVTLRCSPKSGHDTVSWYQQALGQGPQFIFQYYEEEERQRGNFPDRFSGHQFPNYSSELNVNALLLGDSALYLCASSGTVNTGELFFGEGSRLTVL.